What follows are 29 T cell receptor beta chains derived from one specimen sequenced in a study of Graves' ophthalmopathy and Graves' hyperthyroidism. For repertoire sequencing, the TCR beta CDR3 regions were amplified from RNA transcripts. The workflow started with a first-round RT-PCR run with HTBI primers and then moved on to a second-round multiplex PCR. MiXCR was run by TCRdb on the multiplex PCR reads, yielding one entry per CDR3 protein. Of about 740,000 distinct CDR3 sequences in the sample, approximately 40% were seen once. Sequenced material: peripheral blood. The origin of the receptors is an adult man with Graves' ophthalmopathy.

In its sample, this clonotype was seen a few times. The V gene is TRBV9, the J gene TRBJ1-6, with 7 bases matching TRBD1. Looked up from germline, CDR1 is SGDLS and CDR2 is YYNGEE. V trimming: 4 bases; J trimming: 5 bases; junction bases outside the gene matches: 6. The CDR3 extends over 15 amino acids. CDR3 coding DNA: TGTGCCAGCAGCCCCCAACAGGGGAATAATTCACCCCTCCACTTT. Encoded protein: CASSPQQGNNSPLHF.

This clonotype was seen many times. The chain is built from TRBV7-9 and TRBJ2-7; D unresolved. This CDR3 region has 13 residues. The V gene's germline CDR1 is SEHNR and CDR2 FQNEAQ (reference sequence). Trimming took off 2 bases at V and 5 bases at J, with 10 bases between the two ends. The CDR3 sequence is CASSLSPGHEQYF. The CDR3 DNA reads as TGTGCCAGCAGCTTAAGTCCGGGTCACGAGCAGTACTTC. Complete variable domain (other parts from reference TRBV7-9 and TRBJ2-7): DTGVSQNPRHKITKRGQNVTFRCDPISEHNRLYWYRQTLGQGPEFLTYFQNEAQLEKSRLLSDRFSAERPKGSFSTLEIQRTEQGDSAMYLCASSLSPGHEQYFGPGTRLTVT.

J is TRBJ2-3 and V is TRBV9; no firm D call. Trimming took 0 bases from V and 4 from J, leaving 9 bases between them. Germline CDR1 SGDLS, CDR2 YYNGEE. CDR3 size: 14 residues. CDR3 protein: CASSVGEVPDTQYF. CDR3 DNA sequence: TGTGCCAGCAGCGTAGGTGAAGTCCCAGATACGCAGTATTTT.

This clonotype was counted between two and nine times. The chain's CDR3 is CASSMGGSEQYF. The CDR3 DNA reads TGTGCCAGTAGTATGGGAGGGTCCGAGCAGTACTTC. The rearrangement joins TRBV19 to TRBJ2-7, with 7 nucleotides matching TRBD2. V shed 3 bases, J shed 6 bases, and the junction held 2 bases outside the gene matches. The CDR3 loop spans 12 amino acids. Germline loops: CDR1 LNHDA, CDR2 SQIVND (reference sequence).

The chain links TRBV7-2 to TRBJ1-4; TRBD1 is a possible D gene (6 bases). The CDR3 spans 14 residues. Germline V gene sequence: CDR1 SGHTA, CDR2 FQGNSA. Trimming took off 5 bases at V and 8 bases at J, with 15 bases between the two ends. CDR3 protein: CASSRRQVVEKLFF. DNA of the CDR3: TGTGCCAGCAGCCGCCGACAGGTAGTCGAAAAACTGTTTTTT. Combining the CDR3 with reference TRBV7-2 and TRBJ1-4 gives the whole variable domain GAGVSQSPSNKVTEKGKDVELRCDPISGHTALYWYRQSLGQGLEFLIYFQGNSAPDKSGLPSDRFSAERTGGSVSTLTIQRTQQEDSAVYLCASSRRQVVEKLFFGSGTQLSVL.

The V call is TRBV10-3, the J call TRBJ1-2; 12 nucleotides line up with TRBD1. Germline values: CDR1 ENHRY, CDR2 SYGVKD. Trimming took 5 bases from V and 4 from J; bases not matched to a gene: 5. The length of the CDR3 is 15 residues. CDR3: CAISTGTGGGYGYTF. As DNA, the CDR3 is TGTGCCATCAGTACCGGGACAGGGGGCGGCTATGGCTACACCTTC.

V and J are TRBV24-1 and TRBJ2-7; 10 nucleotides agree with TRBD1. The V gene end was trimmed by 4 bases and the J gene end by 5 bases; junction bases not matched to a gene: 4. Germline CDR1 is KGHDR and CDR2 is SFDVKD. The CDR3 runs 14 residues. The CDR3 DNA is TGTGCCACCAGTGACGGACAGGGGGAGGACGAGCAGTACTTC. This encodes CATSDGQGEDEQYF.

This clonotype has a count of ten or more. The chain carries TRBV7-2 and TRBJ2-5; D perhaps matches TRBD1 (6 bases). In germline, CDR1 is SGHTA, CDR2 FQGNSA. The V end was cut by 2 bases, the J end by 5 bases, with 12 bases between. The CDR3 is 14 amino acids. The CDR3 loop reads CASSLNRVEETQYF. In DNA, the CDR3 is TGTGCCAGCAGCTTAAACAGGGTAGAGGAGACCCAGTACTTC. Filled out from reference TRBV7-2 and TRBJ2-5, the complete variable domain reads GAGVSQSPSNKVTEKGKDVELRCDPISGHTALYWYRQSLGQGLEFLIYFQGNSAPDKSGLPSDRFSAERTGGSVSTLTIQRTQQEDSAVYLCASSLNRVEETQYFGPGTRLLVL.

Only a few counts were recorded for this clonotype. The junction departs from the called germline gene at one end, perhaps through a read error. This chain links TRBV7-9 with TRBJ2-7; D possibly corresponds to TRBD1 (6 bases). The CDR3 length is 14 residues. In germline, CDR1 is SEHNR, CDR2 FQNEAQ (reference sequence). CDR3 sequence (DNA): TGCGCCAGCAGCCAAGATTGGACAGTCTACGAGCAGTACTTC. This sequence encodes CASSQDWTVYEQYF.

The gene calls are TRBV9 and TRBJ1-6; D is unclear. V shed 0 bases and J shed 7 bases, with 11 bases lying between them. The CDR3 length is 15 residues. The germline CDR1 and CDR2 sequences are SGDLS and YYNGEE. CDR3 protein: CASSVDASGNSPLHF. The DNA of the CDR3 is TGTGCCAGCAGCGTAGATGCGTCGGGGAATTCACCCCTCCACTTT.

This clonotype was found many times. V is TRBV25-1 and J is TRBJ2-2; D uncertain. Germline lookup yields CDR1 MGHDK and CDR2 SYGVNS. Trimming shortened V by 5 bases and J by 1 base, and 8 bases separated the two germline ends. This CDR3 is 14 amino acids long. CDR3: CASSYEENTGELFF. CDR3 DNA sequence: TGTGCCAGCAGTTATGAGGAGAACACCGGGGAGCTGTTTTTT.

Ten or more counts support this clonotype. The chain is built from TRBV29-1 and TRBJ1-2; D is unresolved. The CDR3 length is 8 residues. Trimming removed 7 bases from V and 7 bases from J, with 4 bases in between. The germline CDR1 and CDR2 sequences are SQVTM and ANQGSEA. The CDR3 sequence: CSDSGYTF. The CDR3 DNA sequence: TGCAGCGATTCTGGCTACACCTTC.

This clonotype was counted many times. The chain couples TRBV7-9 to TRBJ2-7, with D perhaps being TRBD1 or TRBD2 (5 bases each). CDR3 length: 13 amino acids. The V end was cut by 7 bases, the J end by 3 bases, with 13 bases between. Germline lookup yields CDR1 SEHNR and CDR2 FQNEAQ (reference sequence). CDR3 residues: CASTTEGFYEQYF. The CDR3 DNA sequence: TGTGCCAGCACCACAGAGGGGTTCTACGAGCAGTACTTC.

This rearrangement joins TRBV2 to TRBJ2-7; TRBD1 matches at 10 bases. With 8 bases clipped from V and 7 bases from J, the junction kept 11 bases outside the gene matches. The CDR3 has 14 residues. Per the germline V gene, CDR1 is SNHLY and CDR2 is FYNNEI. The CDR3 nucleotides read TGTGCCAGCCCAAGCGGGACAGGGGCAGGGGAGCAGTACTTC. Translating gives CASPSGTGAGEQYF.

This clonotype appeared a few times. The rearrangement links TRBV6-1 to TRBJ2-7; D perhaps matches TRBD1 (5 bases). The CDR3 runs 15 residues. Looked up from germline, CDR1 is MNHNS and CDR2 is SASEGT. V lost 8 bases to trimming and J lost 1 base, with 18 bases between them. DNA for the CDR3: TGTGCCAGCGGACGTGGGGCAGGTGGTTCCTACGAGCAGTACTTC. This gives the protein CASGRGAGGSYEQYF.

This clonotype was counted many times. CDR3 nucleotides: TGTGCCAGCAGCGAGGGGACGGGATACTATGGCTACACCTTC. It codes for CASSEGTGYYGYTF. The genes are TRBV9 and TRBJ1-2; a possible D gene is TRBD1 (5 bases). CDR1 and CDR2 from the germline V gene are SGDLS and YYNGEE. The V and J ends lost 3 bases and 3 bases respectively, with 12 bases between them. CDR3 length: 14 residues.

Concerning this clonotype itself: The junction departs from the called germline gene at one end, perhaps through a read error. CDR3 coding DNA: TGTGCCATCAGTTGGTTGGGTAATGAAAAACTGTCTTTT. Translation gives CAISWLGNEKLSF. The chain joins TRBV10-3 to TRBJ1-4; the D is unclear. Germline CDR1 is ENHRY and CDR2 is SYGVKD. The CDR3 sequence is 13 residues long.

The rearrangement links TRBV25-1 to TRBJ2-7; D remains unclear. With 4 bases removed from V and 3 bases from J, the gap between germline ends came to 19 bases. CDR3 size: 16 residues. Germline V CDR1 and CDR2: MGHDK, SYGVNS. The CDR3: CASSAALQNYGYEQYF. The CDR3 nucleotides are TGTGCCAGCAGTGCCGCGTTACAGAACTATGGCTACGAGCAGTACTTC.

This clonotype was recorded at least ten times. The rearrangement joins TRBV29-1 to TRBJ1-1, with 8 bases lining up with TRBD1. V gave up 2 bases and J gave up 6 bases; unmatched junction bases: 5. In germline, CDR1 is SQVTM, CDR2 ANQGSEA. CDR3 length: 13 residues. This CDR3 is CSVERGTGSEAFF. CDR3 sequence (DNA): TGCAGCGTTGAACGAGGGACAGGCTCTGAAGCTTTCTTT.

The CDR3 DNA reads TGTGCCAGCAGCGCCGGGACAGAGCACTACCAGCTGTACTTC. Its translation is CASSAGTEHYQLYF. The gene calls are TRBV7-2 and TRBJ2-7, with 7 bases fitting TRBD1. V was pared by 5 bases and J by 12 bases, with 16 bases of the junction left unmatched. Germline V gives CDR1 SGHTA, CDR2 FQGNSA. The CDR3 has 14 residues.

The rearrangement links TRBV29-1 to TRBJ2-7, with 10 bases that match TRBD1. Germline V gene data show CDR1 as SQVTM and CDR2 as ANQGSEA. The CDR3 runs to 14 residues. V dropped 5 bases and J dropped 7; count of bases not matched to a gene: 11. This chain's CDR3 is CSVSGTGVASEQYF. The CDR3 DNA reads as TGCAGCGTTTCCGGGACAGGGGTGGCGAGTGAGCAGTACTTC.

This clonotype came up a few times. The CDR3: CATTAGREETQYF. CDR3 sequence (DNA): TGTGCCACCACGGCAGGGAGGGAAGAGACCCAGTACTTC. The chain has TRBV15 and TRBJ2-5, with TRBD2 matching over 7 bases. V was pared by 7 bases and J by 3 bases, with 5 bases of the junction left unmatched. CDR3 size: 13 residues. Germline V gene sequence: CDR1 LNHNV, CDR2 YYDKDF (reference sequence).

Worth noting for this clonotype: A junction boundary mismatches the germline segment, possibly from a read error. The chain recombines TRBV19 with TRBJ2-5; D is unresolved. This CDR3 spans 12 amino acids. The germline CDR1 and CDR2 sequences are LNHDA and SQIVND (reference sequence). CDR3 nucleotide sequence: TGTACCAGTAGTATCGCAGAAGAGACCCAGTACTTC. Encoded protein: CTSSIAEETQYF.

This clonotype was seen ten or more times. This sequence joins TRBV7-6 and TRBJ2-7; TRBD2 agrees at 12 bases. The V segment lost 5 bases and the J segment 5 bases; nucleotides outside the gene matches: 10. This CDR3 is 16 amino acids long. Germline V gene sequence: CDR1 SGHVS, CDR2 FNYEAQ. The CDR3 loop is CASSPITSGRSHEQYF. CDR3 DNA: TGTGCCAGCAGCCCCATTACTAGCGGGAGGTCCCACGAGCAGTACTTC.

In its sample, this clonotype was seen a few times. The J gene is TRBJ1-1, the V gene TRBV10-3; perhaps TRBD1 as D (6 bases). Germline CDR1 reads ENHRY; CDR2 reads SYGVKD. The CDR3 spans 14 residues. V was trimmed by 0 bases and J by 8 bases, leaving 13 bases between them. The CDR3 here is CAISESIRGQEAFF. The CDR3, as DNA: TGTGCCATCAGTGAGTCGATCAGAGGACAGGAAGCTTTCTTT.

The V and J genes are TRBV7-9 and TRBJ1-2; maybe TRBD1 (5 bases). The germline V and J ends were trimmed by 5 bases and 7 bases, with 14 bases remaining between them. The CDR3 totals 13 residues. In germline, CDR1 is SEHNR, CDR2 FQNEAQ (reference sequence). This chain's CDR3 is CASSNTGTSGYTF. As DNA, the CDR3 is TGTGCCAGCAGCAACACCGGGACCAGTGGCTACACCTTC.

Of note for this clonotype: This CDR3 fails to terminate in the conserved phenylalanine or tryptophan, so it likely reflects a read error. The CDR3 protein is CAIREGQGYSPLHL. DNA of the CDR3: TGTGCCATCAGGGAGGGACAGGGGTATTCACCCCTCCACCTT. J is TRBJ1-6 and V is TRBV10-3, with 10 bases that match TRBD1. Germline CDR1 ENHRY, CDR2 SYGVKD. With 6 bases clipped from V and 8 bases from J, the junction kept 4 bases outside the gene matches. The CDR3 runs to 14 residues.

Ten or more counts support this clonotype. This chain joins TRBV10-2 and TRBJ2-6, with 7 bases that match TRBD1. V shed 6 bases, J shed 2 bases, and the junction held 7 bases outside the gene matches. From germline, CDR1 is WSHSY and CDR2 SAAADI. The CDR3 is made up of 16 amino acids. The CDR3 sequence: CASSHRTGAGANVLTF. The CDR3 DNA is TGCGCCAGCAGCCACCGAACAGGGGCTGGGGCCAACGTCCTGACTTTC.

The V and J genes are TRBV20-1 and TRBJ2-5, with D perhaps TRBD2 (5 bases). In germline, CDR1 is DFQATT, CDR2 SNEGSKA (reference sequence). CDR3 size: 14 residues. Trimming took 6 bases from V and 9 from J, leaving 23 bases between them. The CDR3 spells CSAHSGNSNQPQYF. DNA for the CDR3: TGCAGTGCCCATTCGGGGAATAGCAATCAGCCCCAGTACTTC.